This T cell receptor (beta chain) originates from a study of spatial heterogeneity in lung cancer (dated by TCRdb to the late 2010s). For the study in its entirety: Beta-chain transcripts were consistently detected in greater numbers than alpha-chain transcripts, which likely reflected higher beta-chain transcript abundance. At surgery, both alpha and beta chains were TCR-sequenced in 220 tumor regions, roughly 64 matched nontumor lung samples and some 60 PBMC samples. Nonsynonymous mutation counts, determined by whole-exome sequencing of tumor tissue, were related to features of the TCR repertoire. In the raw uncorrected reads, each unique combination of TCR and UMI appeared more than ten times on average. The study quantitatively compared TCR alpha and beta repertoires across multiple tumor regions, matched nontumor lung and blood in non-small cell lung cancer. Broad study findings and their caveats: Confirming at a functional level the hypothesis that regional TCRs recognize regional mutations was considered to require additional single-cell paired TCR alpha and beta sequencing. Ubiquitous expanded tumor TCRs showed up in blood more often at tumor resection than at routine follow-up.

The sample's time point label, in plain terms: sample taken at primary tumor resection. Donors were about 70 patients with early-stage, untreated non-small cell lung cancer from the lung TRACERx cohort. TCR sequencing used whole RNA extracted from tumor and nontumor lung tissue, or from cryopreserved PBMC samples, without cell sorting. Only patients with enough RNA available from two or more tumor regions were chosen for TCR sequencing. The library was made by 5' RACE. These reads were obtained on a NextSeq 500. In the TCR library protocol, a unique molecular identifier was attached to each TCR cDNA molecule so that PCR and sequencing errors could be corrected. In the authors' own workflow: TCR identification, UMI-based error correction and CDR3 extraction were all carried out with Decombinator tools. TCRs above a frequency of 2 per 1,000, corresponding to the top 1% of the tumor frequency distribution, were defined as expanded. Rényi diversity was computed with the R vegan package after subsampling each repertoire 100 times to 5,000 TCRs. CDR3 similarity networks were built from amino acid triplet string-kernel similarity, connecting CDR3s with pairwise similarity above 0.82. The public reads were quality trimmed at Q25 with fastp and then assembled into clones with MiXCR by TCRdb, keeping productive beta chains. Rows are combined by CDR3 protein, so each entry shows the most common genes and DNA. TCRdb assigned the V and J calls; the authors' analysis was not used. For this sample there are some 21,000 distinct CDR3 sequences; about 3% appear just once. The ten largest clones capture under 35% of the sample.

The CDR3, from cysteine to phenylalanine, totals 14 residues. Just CDR3 DNA is preserved here, 42 bases in frame from base 1. V is clipped by 3 bases and J by 2 bases, and the sequence between their germline boundaries is 11 bases long. From the germline V gene (reference sequence), CDR1 is LGHDT and CDR2 is YNNKEL. In regard to this clonotype: Its antigen remains unidentified. Base-call qualities are not available, and no considerably larger clone is one nucleotide away.

This receptor was obtained from a female donor with early-stage non-small cell lung cancer. The starting material was PBMCs, obtained at surgery. The chain links TRBV3-1 with TRBJ2-7; no D gene can be assigned with confidence. The CDR3 reads as follows: CASSQGVGTYEQYF. Here is the DNA: TGTGCCAGCAGCCAGGGCGTAGGAACCTACGAGCAGTACTTC.